The next 5 T cell receptor beta chains were all read from a single sample in a study of blood T cell repertoires in COVID-19. The data were produced by immunoSEQ multiplex PCR, yet TCRdb's version contains in-frame clones alone and is incomplete. The sample contains about 130,000 clones, over 75% of which appear only once. What was sequenced was peripheral blood. All receptors derive from a woman of 80 years or more with acute or convalescent COVID-19.

The V gene is TRBV5-1, the J gene TRBJ2-6; D might be TRBD2 (5 bases). The CDR3 is 17 residues long. With 0 bases removed from V and 1 base from J, the gap between germline ends came to 11 bases. Looked up from germline, CDR1 is SGHRS and CDR2 is YFSETQ. Written as DNA, the CDR3 is TGCGCCAGCAGCTTGGAGGTCTCGGGGTCTGGGGCCAACGTCCTGACTTTC. Its translation: CASSLEVSGSGANVLTF.

The V and J genes are TRBV5-3 and TRBJ2-7; D might be TRBD2 (6 bases). TRBV5-3 is reported as an ORF; its role is uncertain. The CDR3 runs 15 residues. The V end lost 4 bases, the J end lost 3 bases, and 17 bases lay between the germline ends. CDR3 sequence reads: CARSHRTGRIYEQYV. The CDR3 region has the DNA TGTGCCAGAAGCCACAGAACGGGGAGGATCTACGAGCAGTACGTC.

V is TRBV13 and J is TRBJ1-1; D is uncertain. V was shortened by 2 bases and J by 8 bases, with 27 bases between the two germline ends. The CDR3 has 18 residues. The germline V gene encodes CDR1 PRHDT and CDR2 FYEKMQ (reference sequence). The CDR3 nucleotides read TGTGCCAGCAGCTTAACTGTCACCGGGAGGACGGATGGGGAGGAAGCTTTCTTT. It yields the protein CASSLTVTGRTDGEEAFF.

The chain uses TRBV14 and TRBJ1-6, with 7 nucleotides matching TRBD1. This CDR3 is built from 15 residues. Trimming cost V 0 bases and J 6 bases; bases outside gene matches: 2. The V gene's germline CDR1 is SGHDN and CDR2 FVKESK. The CDR3 sequence: CASSQDRQGNSPLHF. CDR3 nucleotides: TGTGCCAGCAGCCAAGACCGACAGGGTAATTCACCCCTCCACTTT.

V usage is TRBV4-2 and J usage is TRBJ1-2; 7 positions match TRBD1. The CDR3 contains 13 residues. Looked up from germline, CDR1 is LGHNA and CDR2 is YNFKEQ. V was clipped by 3 bases and J by 7 bases; unmatched bases: 5. The CDR3 bases are TGTGCCAGCAGCCAGGACAGGACCCCTGGCTACACCTTC. Protein: CASSQDRTPGYTF.